The clone carrying this T cell receptor beta chain came up once. This record belongs to a study of blood T cell repertoires in COVID-19. The overall study: Collection of acute and convalescent COVID-19 samples took place in the United States, Italy and Spain.

The CDR3 contains 14 residues. Germline loops: CDR1 MNHEY, CDR2 SVGEGT. V shed 2 bases and J 7 bases; nucleotides not matched to a gene: 3. Followed longitudinally, the Seattle patients had been enrolled during active infection. In the original processing: Researchers report that nucleated cell counts were estimated from reference gene primer amplification. Here immunoSEQ multiplex PCR was the method, and the copy in TCRdb shows in-frame clones only, minus some. The V and J calls and clone size come from that table; D and trimming were worked out from the DNA. This sample carries approximately 300,000 clones, almost 90% of them seen once, and the ten largest clones take roughly 1%.

Sequenced sample: peripheral blood. The chain couples TRBV6-2 or TRBV6-3 to TRBJ1-5, with TRBD1 identical over 9 bases. The receptor's source is a woman between 40 and 50 years old with COVID-19, enrolled during active disease. CDR3 nucleotides: TGTGCCAGCAGTTACGTGGACAGGGGACAGCCCCAGCATTTT. Translated: CASSYVDRGQPQHF.